The 17 T cell receptor beta chains presented below share a single source sample, sequenced in a study of regulatory T cells in long-lasting Graves disease (dated by TCRdb to the early 2020s). The time point label of this sample denotes: persistent/refractory GD, antithyroid drugs over 5 years with positive TRAb. For both TCR sequencing and RNA sequencing, RNA was extracted from PBMCs in TRIzol. The library was built by means of multiplex PCR. TCRdb names Illumina HiSeq 4000 as the instrument used. TCR beta libraries were built with iRepertoire HTBI primers and Arm-PCR amplification of CDR3 regions. Using fastp at Q25 and MiXCR, TCRdb reprocessed the public reads and kept productive beta chains. CDR3 protein duplicates are merged, each entry listing the most common genes and DNA. In all, the sample holds 400,000 to 600,000 distinct CDR3 sequences, and 20% to 25% of those were seen once. In total, the top ten clones hold about 7% of the sample.

The material sequenced was peripheral blood mononuclear cells (PBMCs), taken when the disease was refractory, from a patient treated with antithyroid drugs. The source is a female donor with Graves disease.

This chain connects TRBV28 to TRBJ2-7; tentative D call: TRBD2 (5 bases). The CDR3 covers 16 residues. V was shortened by 5 bases and J by 0 bases, with 17 bases between the two germline ends. Germline CDR1 and CDR2: MDHEN and SYDVKM. As DNA, the CDR3 is TGTGCCAGCAGTCCCCGGAGGAGCGGCTTCTCCTACGAGCAGTACTTC. Its protein is CASSPRRSGFSYEQYF.

The gene calls are TRBV11-2 and TRBJ2-6; no clear D gene. Germline V gene data show CDR1 as SGHAT and CDR2 as FQNNGV. There are 15 residues in the CDR3. Trimming shortened V by 8 bases and J by 0 bases, and 11 bases separated the two germline ends. The CDR3 region is CASFPLLSGANVLTF. Written as DNA, the CDR3 is TGTGCCAGCTTCCCACTCCTCTCTGGGGCCAACGTCCTGACTTTC.

The rearrangement uses TRBV5-1 and TRBJ1-3, with 12 bases that match TRBD1. With 4 bases clipped from V and 1 base from J, the junction kept 9 bases outside the gene matches. CDR1 is SGHRS, CDR2 YFSETQ, per germline. The CDR3 length is 18 residues. CDR3 DNA sequence: TGCGCCAGCAGCCCGGGACAGGGGGCTTCCCTTTCTGGAAACACCATATATTTT. Translating it yields CASSPGQGASLSGNTIYF.

This clonotype has at least ten counts. The V call is TRBV7-2, the J call TRBJ1-4; no firm D call. Germline CDR1 and CDR2: SGHTA and FQGNSA. This CDR3 spans 15 amino acids. Deletions cut 5 bases from V and 2 bases from J, with 12 bases between. CDR3 region: CASSRQEGTNEKLFF. The CDR3, as DNA: TGTGCCAGCAGCCGTCAGGAGGGCACTAATGAAAAACTGTTTTTT.

V is TRBV27 and J is TRBJ1-1, with D possibly TRBD1 on 6 matching bases. The length of the CDR3 is 13 residues. V gave up 2 bases and J gave up 10 bases, with 14 bases separating them. CDR1 and CDR2 (germline): MNHEY, SMNVEV (reference sequence). In nucleotides, the CDR3 is TGTGCCAGCAGTTTAGCGGGGGCGCCGGGAGCTTTCTTT. Translated: CASSLAGAPGAFF.

The chain employs TRBV10-3 and TRBJ2-5; 11 bases line up with TRBD2. CDR1 is ENHRY and CDR2 is SYGVKD in the germline V gene. CDR3 length equals 14 residues. The junction had 3 bases not matched to a gene; V was cut back by 4 bases and J by 5 bases. As DNA, the CDR3 is TGTGCCATCAGTGGAGGGACTAGCGGCGAGACCCAGTACTTC. Residues: CAISGGTSGETQYF.

The chain is built from TRBV24-1 and TRBJ1-5, with D uncertain. CDR1 is KGHDR and CDR2 is SFDVKD in the germline V gene. This CDR3 has 12 residues. V was cut by 2 bases and J by 11 bases, with 9 bases left in between. The CDR3 is CATSDSKGAQHF. The CDR3, as DNA: TGTGCCACCAGTGATTCAAAGGGAGCCCAGCATTTT.

This clonotype was recorded at least ten times. The V call is TRBV12-3 or TRBV12-4, the J call TRBJ2-7, with TRBD1 identical over 9 bases. The CDR3 extends over 12 amino acids. J lost 9 bases, V lost 5 bases, and 5 bases had no gene match. For the CDR3, the DNA is TGTGCCAGCAGTCAAACAGGGGGCGGGCAGTACTTC. Its translation: CASSQTGGGQYF.

The chain is built from TRBV6-1 and TRBJ1-2, with a tentative D call TRBD1 (6 bases). The CDR3 has 12 amino acids. Trimming cost V 6 bases and J 7 bases, with 12 bases left between them. Germline CDR1 and CDR2: MNHNS and SASEGT. CDR3 nucleotides: TGTGCCAGCAGGCGAACAGGGAGTGGCTACACCTTC. Translated: CASRRTGSGYTF.

About this clonotype: A read error may explain this, as a much larger clone is one base away. This chain links TRBV20-1 with TRBJ1-2, with D perhaps TRBD1 (5 bases). This CDR3 contains 12 residues. Germline lookup yields CDR1 DFQATT and CDR2 SNEGSKA (reference sequence). V was shortened by 3 bases and J by 4 bases, with 9 bases between the two germline ends. CDR3 coding DNA: TGCAGTGCTAGTAACGGGGCCTATGGCTACACCTTC. Protein product: CSASNGAYGYTF.

This clonotype was observed at least ten times. This chain links TRBV15 with TRBJ2-5, with TRBD1 matching over 11 bases. Germline assignment: CDR1 LNHNV and CDR2 YYDKDF (reference sequence). The CDR3 length is 15 residues. Trimming at V came to 4 bases and at J to 4 bases, leaving 5 bases not matched to a gene. In DNA form, the CDR3 reads TGTGCCACCAGCATGGGACAGGGGGTCGGAGAGACCCAGTACTTC. The encoded protein is CATSMGQGVGETQYF. The entire variable domain, with the rest obtained from reference TRBV15 and TRBJ2-5, is as follows: DAMVIQNPRYQVTQFGKPVTLSCSQTLNHNVMYWYQQKSSQAPKLLFHYYDKDFNNEADTPDNFQSRRPNTSFCFLDIRSPGLGDTAMYLCATSMGQGVGETQYFGPGTRLLVL.

This clonotype was recorded at least ten times. This CDR3 reads CASSYTDSYEQYF. DNA for the CDR3: TGTGCCAGCAGTTACACGGACAGCTACGAGCAGTACTTC. The rearrangement links TRBV6-5 to TRBJ2-7; TRBD1 is a possible D gene (6 bases). The germline gives CDR1 MNHEY, CDR2 SVGAGI. V was clipped by 2 bases and J by 3 bases, with 8 bases between them. The CDR3 is made up of 13 amino acids.

This clonotype was found a few times. This chain connects TRBV20-1 to TRBJ1-6; no clear D. V was pared by 0 bases and J by 5 bases, with 11 bases between. The CDR3 is 15 residues long. The germline V gene encodes CDR1 DFQATT and CDR2 SNEGSKA (reference sequence). In DNA form, the CDR3 reads TGCAGTGCTAGAGATACTCGAGAAGATAATTCACCCCTCCACTTT. Translation gives CSARDTREDNSPLHF.

This clonotype occurred a few times. The V call is TRBV27, the J call TRBJ1-2; D remains ambiguous. This CDR3 is 12 amino acids long. V was shortened by 9 bases and J by 4 bases, with 12 bases between the two germline ends. Germline V gene data show CDR1 as MNHEY and CDR2 as SMNVEV (reference sequence). The CDR3 loop is CASDLGGYGYTF. The CDR3 DNA follows: TGTGCCAGTGACCTTGGTGGCTATGGCTACACCTTC.

This clonotype was detected only a few times. The chain couples TRBV7-2 to TRBJ1-1, with D possibly TRBD1 on 5 matching bases. The germline CDR1 and CDR2 sequences are SGHTA and FQGNSA. V dropped 1 base and J dropped 5 bases, with 11 bases sitting between them. This CDR3 is built from 14 residues. The CDR3 reads CASSLEGDLTEAFF. CDR3 coding DNA: TGTGCCAGCAGCTTAGAAGGGGATCTGACTGAAGCTTTCTTT.

This clonotype has more than one count but fewer than ten. This rearrangement joins TRBV13 to TRBJ2-2, with D possibly TRBD2 on 7 matching bases. The CDR3 contains 15 residues. Germline V gives CDR1 PRHDT, CDR2 FYEKMQ (reference sequence). With 5 bases removed from V and 5 bases from J, the gap between germline ends came to 15 bases. The CDR3 protein is CASSGQREGTGELFF. The CDR3 nucleotides are TGTGCCAGCAGCGGACAGCGGGAAGGGACCGGGGAGCTGTTTTTT.

This clonotype has a count of ten or more. Here the CDR3 reads CASSSQEFVNSPLHF. The CDR3 DNA reads TGTGCCAGCAGTTCACAAGAGTTCGTCAATTCACCCCTCCACTTT. The rearrangement uses TRBV28 and TRBJ1-6; no clear D. The germline V gene has CDR1 MDHEN and CDR2 SYDVKM. The CDR3 contains 15 residues. Trimming removed 4 bases at V and 7 bases at J, with 14 bases between.